Listed below are T cell receptor beta chains from one sample, sequenced in a study of cytomegalovirus exposure and HLA in healthy donors. The table came from immunoSEQ multiplex PCR; TCRdb's copy has only in-frame clones and leaves some out. This table has 95,000 to 110,000 clones, around a tenth appearing once. Specimen: PBMCs. The receptors originated from a man aged 40-49 years in good health and CMV-seropositive. Both conserved end residues are part of each CDR3. A D gene is named only where the DNA matches it firmly. The size of a clone is reported for some rows only, either as once, few or many, or as a class for expanded clones.

j_gene | d_gene | v_gene | abundance | CDR3aa | CDR3nt
TRBJ1-6 | TRBD1 | TRBV7-3 | . | CASSPGTGDSPLHF | TGTGCCAGCAGTCCCGGGACAGGTGATTCACCCCTCCACTTT
TRBJ2-3 | TRBD2 | TRBV7-3 | few | CASSLSGSAKDTQYF | TGTGCCAGCAGCTTAAGCGGGAGTGCTAAAGATACGCAGTATTTT
TRBJ2-5 | . | TRBV9 | . | CASSVYSGGETQYF | TGTGCCAGCAGCGTATACAGCGGAGGAGAGACCCAGTACTTC
TRBJ1-5 | . | TRBV15 | . | CATSEGVDQPQHF | TGTGCCACCAGTGAAGGGGTGGATCAGCCCCAGCATTTT
TRBJ2-1 | TRBD2 | TRBV4-1 | few | CASTNLYRGRAGNEQFF | TGCGCCAGCACCAATTTGTATCGCGGGAGGGCAGGGAATGAGCAGTTCTTC
TRBJ2-3 | . | TRBV20-1 | . | CSDRVADTPYF | TGCAGTGATAGAGTCGCAGATACGCCGTATTTT
TRBJ1-1 | . | TRBV6-6 | many | CASSLGQFAEAFF | TGTGCCAGCAGCCTCGGACAGTTCGCTGAAGCTTTCTTT
TRBJ2-1 | TRBD1 | TRBV6-5 | . | CASSYTGQTYNEQFF | TGTGCCAGCAGTTACACGGGACAGACCTACAATGAGCAGTTCTTC
TRBJ1-4 | . | TRBV19 | . | CASSWQGRTTNEKLFF | TGTGCCAGTAGCTGGCAGGGGCGAACAACTAATGAAAAACTGTTTTTT
TRBJ1-4 | . | TRBV18 | . | CASSRPGEKLFF | TGTGCCAGCTCCAGGCCGGGAGAAAAACTGTTTTTT
TRBJ2-5 | . | TRBV5-1 | . | CASKKEETQYF | TGCGCCAGCAAGAAGGAGGAGACCCAGTACTTC
TRBJ2-4 | . | TRBV25-1 | few | CASSEGAGLAKNIQYF | TGTGCCAGCAGTGAAGGGGCGGGATTAGCCAAAAACATTCAGTACTTC
TRBJ2-7 | TRBD1 | TRBV10-3 | . | CAISTGEVEQYF | TGTGCCATATCGACAGGGGAGGTCGAGCAGTACTTC
TRBJ1-5 | TRBD1 | TRBV13 | few | CASSEGQHQPQHF | TGTGCCAGCAGCGAGGGACAGCATCAGCCCCAGCATTTT
TRBJ2-2 | . | TRBV9 | few | CASSLVDLGGELFF | TGTGCCAGCAGCCTGGTGGATCTAGGAGGGGAGCTGTTTTTT
TRBJ2-3 | TRBD2 | TRBV7-2 | . | CASSSGLAGFTDAQYF | TGTGCCAGCAGCTCCGGACTAGCGGGATTCACAGATGCGCAGTATTTT
TRBJ2-7 | TRBD2 | TRBV6-6 | few | CASSYERLAAYEQYF | TGTGCCAGCAGTTACGAACGACTAGCGGCTTACGAGCAGTACTTC
TRBJ2-2 | TRBD2 | TRBV2 | . | CASTRDYTTGELFF | TGTGCCAGCACTCGGGACTACACCACCGGGGAGCTGTTTTTT
TRBJ2-7 | TRBD1 | TRBV7-2 | . | CASSIGGTGEYEQYF | TGTGCCAGCAGCATAGGGGGGACAGGGGAATACGAGCAGTACTTC
TRBJ2-1 | TRBD2 | TRBV14 | . | CASSQVPYGTSGMNNEQFF | TGTGCCAGCAGCCAAGTACCCTATGGGACTAGCGGGATGAACAATGAGCAGTTCTTC
TRBJ1-1 | . | TRBV9 | . | CASSVRTSNTEAFF | TGTGCCAGCAGCGTACGGACATCCAACACTGAAGCTTTCTTT
TRBJ2-3 | TRBD2 | TRBV4-2 | few | CASSQEILAGGDTQYF | TGTGCCAGCAGCCAAGAAATCCTAGCGGGAGGGGATACGCAGTATTTT
TRBJ1-2 | . | TRBV28 | few | CASSFRGTEANYGYTF | TGTGCCAGCAGTTTTAGAGGAACGGAAGCTAACTATGGCTACACCTTC
TRBJ2-7 | TRBD2 | TRBV10-2 | few | CASSSTLAGGPWGYEQYF | TGCGCCAGCAGTTCTACACTAGCGGGAGGGCCGTGGGGATACGAGCAGTACTTC
TRBJ2-3 | . | TRBV27 | many | CASSLGSYSTDTQYF | TGTGCCAGCAGTTTAGGCTCTTACAGCACAGATACGCAGTATTTT
TRBJ2-3 | TRBD2 | TRBV18 | . | CASSPTGGESDTQYF | TGTGCCAGCTCACCAACGGGAGGGGAGTCAGATACGCAGTATTTT
TRBJ2-1 | . | TRBV25-1 | . | CASSESGANNEQFF | TGTGCCAGCAGTGAGTCAGGGGCAAACAATGAGCAGTTCTTC
TRBJ2-3 | . | TRBV19 | . | CASRLVDRTKDTQYF | TGTGCCAGTAGACTCGTAGACAGGACCAAGGATACGCAGTATTTT
TRBJ1-5 | . | TRBV6-5 | . | CASRGGLGNQPQHF | TGTGCCAGCAGGGGGGGGCTGGGTAATCAGCCCCAGCATTTT
TRBJ2-4 | . | TRBV7-2 | few | CASSLDGAGGVMGQYF | TGTGCCAGCAGCTTAGACGGGGCCGGAGGGGTCATGGGTCAGTACTTC
TRBJ2-1 | . | TRBV7-8 | . | CASSLENEYNEQFF | TGTGCCAGCAGCTTAGAGAACGAGTACAATGAGCAGTTCTTC
TRBJ1-2 | . | TRBV10-3 | . | CAISSGMLAHGYTF | TGTGCCATCAGTTCAGGGATGTTGGCTCATGGCTACACCTTC
TRBJ2-1 | . | TRBV7-3 | . | CASNPGRGIEHEQFF | TGTGCCAGCAATCCGGGCCGAGGGATAGAACATGAGCAGTTCTTC
TRBJ1-3 | . | TRBV19 | few | CATGYGNTIYF | TGTGCTACAGGGTATGGAAACACCATATATTTT
TRBJ2-2 | TRBD1 | TRBV2 | few | CASSTQGSNTGELFF | TGTGCCAGCAGTACACAGGGGTCGAACACCGGGGAGCTGTTTTTT
TRBJ2-7 | TRBD2 | TRBV7-2 | few | CASSLGGLATYEQYF | TGTGCCAGCAGCTTAGGTGGACTAGCAACCTACGAGCAGTACTTC
TRBJ1-1 | . | TRBV5-5 | few | CASSPTIRGAEAFF | TGTGCCAGCAGCCCTACCATCAGGGGCGCTGAAGCTTTCTTT
TRBJ1-3 | . | TRBV7-9 | few | CASSLAGDFYSGNTIYF | TGTGCCAGCAGCTTAGCAGGGGACTTTTACTCTGGAAACACCATATATTTT
TRBJ2-7 | . | TRBV9 | . | CASSGLGLSYEQYF | TGTGCCAGCAGTGGGTTGGGACTCAGCTACGAGCAGTACTTC
TRBJ1-2 | TRBD1 | TRBV4-2 | few | CASSQGLGTGGYTF | TGTGCCAGCAGCCAAGGGTTAGGGACAGGAGGCTACACCTTC